These 10 T cell receptor beta chains were all obtained from the same sample, sequenced in a study of blood T cell repertoires in COVID-19. Clones were sequenced by immunoSEQ multiplex PCR, and TCRdb holds only the in-frame ones, with some missing. The profile shows 270,000 or so clones, around nine tenths of them singletons. Sequenced material: peripheral blood. The receptors shown here come from a woman in her thirties or forties who had recovered from COVID-19.

This rearrangement joins TRBV24-1 to TRBJ2-1, with 8 bases aligning to TRBD1. Germline V gene sequence: CDR1 KGHDR, CDR2 SFDVKD. This CDR3 spans 14 amino acids. V lost 6 bases and J lost 6; bases outside the gene matches: 6. The CDR3 sequence is CATSQGQGGNEQFF. Here the CDR3 DNA reads TGTGCCACCAGTCAAGGACAGGGCGGCAATGAGCAGTTCTTC.

This sequence joins TRBV2 and TRBJ1-2, with D tentatively TRBD1 (6 bases). Per the germline V gene, CDR1 is SNHLY and CDR2 is FYNNEI. V was pared by 8 bases and J by 7 bases, with 14 bases between. This CDR3 is 12 amino acids long. The CDR3 DNA sequence: TGTGCCAGCTCCCGTACAGGGTTTGGCTACACCTTC. Protein: CASSRTGFGYTF.

This chain connects TRBV30 to TRBJ2-3; D is possibly TRBD1 (6 bases). The germline V gene has CDR1 GTSNPN and CDR2 SVGIG (reference sequence). V shed 4 bases and J shed 1 base, with 15 bases lying between them. This CDR3 has 15 residues. In nucleotides, the CDR3 is TGTGCCTGGAAGAAGACAGGTCCTGGCACAGATACGCAGTATTTT. Amino acids: CAWKKTGPGTDTQYF. Drawing the rest from reference TRBV30 and TRBJ2-3, the complete variable domain is SQTIHQWPATLVQPVGSPLSLECTVEGTSNPNLYWYRQAAGRGLQLLFYSVGIGQISSEVPQNLSASRPQDRQFILSSKKLLLSDSGFYLCAWKKTGPGTDTQYFGPGTRLTVL.

The chain recombines TRBV18 with TRBJ2-7; 9 nucleotides align to TRBD1. This CDR3 contains 14 residues. Germline trimming cut 3 bases from V and 6 bases from J; bases unmatched to any gene: 6. Germline V lookup: CDR1 KGHSH, CDR2 LQKENI. The CDR3 coding sequence is TGTGCCAGCTCACCGGGACAGGGAATTGGCGAGCAGTACTTC. This sequence encodes CASSPGQGIGEQYF.

This chain uses TRBV5-6 with TRBJ2-3, with 12 bases that match TRBD2. The V gene end was trimmed by 4 bases and the J gene end by 6 bases; junction bases not matched to a gene: 12. Germline V gives CDR1 SGHDT, CDR2 YYEEEE. The CDR3 has 17 residues. The CDR3 bases are TGTGCCAGCAGCCCCGGGACTAGCGGGTGGGATGGTGATACGCAGTATTTT. This codes for CASSPGTSGWDGDTQYF.

The chain couples TRBV28 to TRBJ1-3; 7 bases fit TRBD1. Germline CDR1 MDHEN, CDR2 SYDVKM. The V gene end was trimmed by 5 bases and the J gene end by 5 bases; junction bases not matched to a gene: 6. The CDR3 sequence is 14 residues long. This chain's CDR3 is CASSRQGHRNTIYF. The DNA of the CDR3 is TGTGCCAGCAGTAGACAGGGACATAGAAACACCATATATTTT. The entire variable domain, with the rest obtained from reference TRBV28 and TRBJ1-3, is as follows: DVKVTQSSRYLVKRTGEKVFLECVQDMDHENMFWYRQDPGLGLRLIYFSYDVKMKEKGDIPEGYSVSREKKERFSLILESASTNQTSMYLCASSRQGHRNTIYFGEGSWLTVV.

The gene calls are TRBV19 and TRBJ1-4, with TRBD1 identical over 8 bases. After removal of 9 bases from V and 7 bases from J, the junction contained 13 bases not matched to a gene. The CDR3 runs to 15 residues. CDR1 is LNHDA, CDR2 SQIVND, per germline (reference sequence). CDR3 sequence (DNA): TGTGCCAGCCTACGGGCAGGGGGCGCGGGTGAAAAACTGTTTTTT. Amino acids: CASLRAGGAGEKLFF.

This chain connects TRBV5-1 to TRBJ2-2; 7 bases are shared with TRBD1. Trimming removed 0 bases from V and 3 bases from J; junction bases left unmatched: 8. Looked up from germline, CDR1 is SGHRS and CDR2 is YFSETQ. This CDR3 region has 17 residues. The CDR3 nucleotides are TGCGCCAGCAGCTTGGGACCGACAGGGCAGGACACCGGGGAGCTGTTTTTT. Translation: CASSLGPTGQDTGELFF.

The V and J genes are TRBV28 and TRBJ2-7; 7 nucleotides line up with TRBD1. J gave up 2 bases and V 6 bases, and 10 bases lay outside the gene matches. This CDR3 contains 15 residues. Germline V gives CDR1 MDHEN, CDR2 SYDVKM. The CDR3 coding sequence is TGTGCCAGCAGGAAGAGGGGGCTCGGTCCCTACGAGCAGTACTTC. Translation: CASRKRGLGPYEQYF.

The chain recombines TRBV6-4 with TRBJ2-1; 10 nucleotides line up with TRBD2. The V segment lost 2 bases and the J segment 9 bases; nucleotides outside the gene matches: 10. Germline-derived CDR1 and CDR2 are MRHNA and SNTAGT. The CDR3 totals 16 residues. As DNA, the CDR3 is TGTGCCAGCAGTGACGCAGAGGCTAGCGGGAGTCTTGAGCAGTTCTTC. Translated: CASSDAEASGSLEQFF.